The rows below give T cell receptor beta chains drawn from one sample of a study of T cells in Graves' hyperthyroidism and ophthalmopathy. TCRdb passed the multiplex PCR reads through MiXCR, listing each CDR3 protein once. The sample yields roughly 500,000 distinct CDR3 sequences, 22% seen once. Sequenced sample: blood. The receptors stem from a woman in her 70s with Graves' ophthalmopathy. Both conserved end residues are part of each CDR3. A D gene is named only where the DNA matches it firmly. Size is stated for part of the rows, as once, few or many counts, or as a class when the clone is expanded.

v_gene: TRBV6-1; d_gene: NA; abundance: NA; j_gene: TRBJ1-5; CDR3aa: CASSLILANPTSNQPQHF; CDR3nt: TGTGCCAGCAGCCTTATATTGGCGAACCCAACTAGCAATCAGCCCCAGCATTTT
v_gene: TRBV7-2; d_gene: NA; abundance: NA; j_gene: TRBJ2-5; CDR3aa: CASSLLLQETQYF; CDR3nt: TGTGCCAGCAGCTTACTACTTCAAGAGACCCAGTACTTC
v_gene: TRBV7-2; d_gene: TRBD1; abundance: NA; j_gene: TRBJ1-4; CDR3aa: CASSLGRGTGGKEKLFF; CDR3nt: TGTGCCAGCAGCTTAGGGAGGGGGACAGGGGGGAAAGAAAAACTGTTTTTT
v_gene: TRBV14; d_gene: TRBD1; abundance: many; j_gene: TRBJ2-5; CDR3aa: CASSQVGQGETQYF; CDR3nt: TGTGCCAGCAGCCAAGTAGGACAGGGAGAGACCCAGTACTTC
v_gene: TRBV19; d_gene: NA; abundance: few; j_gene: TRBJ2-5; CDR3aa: CASSIAQPGRGETQYF; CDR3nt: TGTGCCAGTAGTATAGCTCAACCGGGTAGGGGAGAGACCCAGTACTTC
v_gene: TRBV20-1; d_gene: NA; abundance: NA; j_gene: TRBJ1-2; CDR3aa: CSAPLQPGYTF; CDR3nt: TGCAGTGCTCCGCTGCAGCCTGGCTACACCTTC
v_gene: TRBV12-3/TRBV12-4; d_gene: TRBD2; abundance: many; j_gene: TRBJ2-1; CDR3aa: CASSRGTSGGDEQFF; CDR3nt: TGTGCCAGCAGCCGGGGGACTAGCGGAGGCGATGAGCAGTTCTTC
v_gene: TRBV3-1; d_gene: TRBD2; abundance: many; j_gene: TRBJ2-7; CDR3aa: CASTQGWPSGLGQYF; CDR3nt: TGCGCCAGCACCCAAGGTTGGCCTAGCGGTCTTGGGCAGTACTTC
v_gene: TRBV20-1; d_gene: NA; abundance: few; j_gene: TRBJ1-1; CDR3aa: CSATTMNTEAFF; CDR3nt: TGCAGTGCTACTACAATGAACACTGAAGCTTTCTTT
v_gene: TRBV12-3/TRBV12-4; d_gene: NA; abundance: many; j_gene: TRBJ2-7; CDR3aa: CASTLLGDEQYF; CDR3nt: TGTGCCAGCACCCTTCTTGGAGACGAGCAGTACTTC
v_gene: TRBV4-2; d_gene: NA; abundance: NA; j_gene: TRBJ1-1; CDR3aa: CASSPRVGTNTEAFF; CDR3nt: TGTGCCAGCAGCCCGAGGGTTGGTACGAACACTGAAGCTTTCTTT
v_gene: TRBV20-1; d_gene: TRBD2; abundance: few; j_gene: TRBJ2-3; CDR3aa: CSARDTFSGRATDTQYF; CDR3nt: TGCAGTGCTAGAGATACCTTTAGCGGGAGGGCTACAGATACGCAGTATTTT
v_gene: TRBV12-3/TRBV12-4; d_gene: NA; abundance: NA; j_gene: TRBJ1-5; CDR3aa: CASSFGQTNQPQHF; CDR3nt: TGTGCCAGCAGTTTTGGGCAGACCAATCAGCCCCAGCATTTT
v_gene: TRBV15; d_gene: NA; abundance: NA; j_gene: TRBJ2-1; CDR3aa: CATSRDPATQEQFF; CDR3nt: TGTGCCACCAGCAGAGATCCCGCGACCCAAGAGCAGTTCTTC
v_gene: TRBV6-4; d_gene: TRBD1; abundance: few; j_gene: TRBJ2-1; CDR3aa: CASSAYGQGGNNEQFF; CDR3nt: TGTGCCAGCAGCGCATATGGACAGGGCGGAAACAATGAGCAGTTCTTC